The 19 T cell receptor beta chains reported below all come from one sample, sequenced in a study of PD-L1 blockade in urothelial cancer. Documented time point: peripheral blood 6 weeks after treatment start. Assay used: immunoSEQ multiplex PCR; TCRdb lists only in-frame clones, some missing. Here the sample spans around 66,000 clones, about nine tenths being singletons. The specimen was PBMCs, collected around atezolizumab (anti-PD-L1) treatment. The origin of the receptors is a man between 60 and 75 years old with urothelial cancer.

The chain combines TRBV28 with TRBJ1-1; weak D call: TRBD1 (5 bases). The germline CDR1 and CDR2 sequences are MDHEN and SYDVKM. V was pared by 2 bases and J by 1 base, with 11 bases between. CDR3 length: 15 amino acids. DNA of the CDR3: TGTGCCAGCAGTTTAGGGGCAGGCCAGAACACTGAAGCTTTCTTT. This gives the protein CASSLGAGQNTEAFF.

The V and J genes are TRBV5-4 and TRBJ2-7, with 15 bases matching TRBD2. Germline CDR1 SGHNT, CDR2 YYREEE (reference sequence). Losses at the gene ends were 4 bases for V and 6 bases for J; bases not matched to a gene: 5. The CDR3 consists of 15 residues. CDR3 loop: CASSAPGLAGGEQYF. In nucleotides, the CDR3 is TGTGCCAGCAGCGCACCGGGACTAGCGGGGGGCGAGCAGTACTTC.

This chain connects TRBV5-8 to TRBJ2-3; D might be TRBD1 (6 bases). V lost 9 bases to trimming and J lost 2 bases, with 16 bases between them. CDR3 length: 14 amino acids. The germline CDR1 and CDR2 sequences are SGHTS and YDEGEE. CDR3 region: CATRGGSVTDTQYF. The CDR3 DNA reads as TGTGCCACCCGAGGGGGTAGCGTCACAGATACGCAGTATTTT.

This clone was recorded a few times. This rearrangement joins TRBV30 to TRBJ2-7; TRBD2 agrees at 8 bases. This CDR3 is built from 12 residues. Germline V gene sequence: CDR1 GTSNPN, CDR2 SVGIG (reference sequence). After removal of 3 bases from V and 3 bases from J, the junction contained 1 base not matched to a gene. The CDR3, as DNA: TGTGCCTGGAGCACTAGCGGCTACGAGCAGTACTTC. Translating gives CAWSTSGYEQYF.

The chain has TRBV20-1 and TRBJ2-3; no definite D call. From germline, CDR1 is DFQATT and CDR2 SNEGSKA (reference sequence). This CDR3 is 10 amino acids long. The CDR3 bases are TGCACCGCGGGCACAGATACGCAGTATTTT. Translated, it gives CTAGTDTQYF.

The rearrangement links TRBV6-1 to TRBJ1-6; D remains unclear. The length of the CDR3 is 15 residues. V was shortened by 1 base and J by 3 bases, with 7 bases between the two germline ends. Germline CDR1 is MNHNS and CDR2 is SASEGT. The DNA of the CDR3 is TGTGCCAGCAGTGAAGTGGGCTTCTATAATTCACCCCTCCACTTT. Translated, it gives CASSEVGFYNSPLHF.

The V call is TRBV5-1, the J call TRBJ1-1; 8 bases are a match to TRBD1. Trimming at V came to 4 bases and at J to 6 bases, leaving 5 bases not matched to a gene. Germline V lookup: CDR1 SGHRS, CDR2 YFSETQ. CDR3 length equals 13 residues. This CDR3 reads CASSRQGFPEAFF. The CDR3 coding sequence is TGCGCCAGCAGCCGACAGGGGTTCCCTGAAGCTTTCTTT.

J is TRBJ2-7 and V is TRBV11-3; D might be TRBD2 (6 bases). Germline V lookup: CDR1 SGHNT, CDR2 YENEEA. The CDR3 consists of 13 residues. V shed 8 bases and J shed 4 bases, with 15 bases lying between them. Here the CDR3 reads CASEPSGLYEQYF. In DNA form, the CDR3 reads TGTGCCAGCGAACCTTCGGGACTTTACGAGCAGTACTTC.

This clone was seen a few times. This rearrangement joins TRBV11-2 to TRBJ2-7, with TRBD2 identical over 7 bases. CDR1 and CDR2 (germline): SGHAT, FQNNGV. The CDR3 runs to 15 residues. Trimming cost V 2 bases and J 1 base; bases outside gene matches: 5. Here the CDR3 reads CASSLFWGGSYEQYF. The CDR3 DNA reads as TGTGCCAGCAGCTTATTTTGGGGGGGTTCCTACGAGCAGTACTTC.

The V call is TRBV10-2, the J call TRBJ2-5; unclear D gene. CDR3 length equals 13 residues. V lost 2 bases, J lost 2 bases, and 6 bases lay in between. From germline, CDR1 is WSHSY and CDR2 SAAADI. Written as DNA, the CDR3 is TGCGCCAGCAGTGAGCCAGGACAAGAGACCCAGTACTTC. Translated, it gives CASSEPGQETQYF.

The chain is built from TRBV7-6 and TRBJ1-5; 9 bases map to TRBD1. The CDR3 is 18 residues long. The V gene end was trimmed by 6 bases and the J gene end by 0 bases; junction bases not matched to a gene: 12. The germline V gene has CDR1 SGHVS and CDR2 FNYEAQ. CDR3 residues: CASSLRDRESYSNQPQHF. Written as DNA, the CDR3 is TGTGCCAGCAGTCTAAGGGACAGGGAATCATATAGCAATCAGCCCCAGCATTTT. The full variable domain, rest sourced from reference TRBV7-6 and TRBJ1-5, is GAGVSQSPRYKVTKRGQDVALRCDPISGHVSLYWYRQALGQGPEFLTYFNYEAQQDKSGLPNDRFSAERPEGSISTLTIQRTEQRDSAMYRCASSLRDRESYSNQPQHFGDGTRLSIL.

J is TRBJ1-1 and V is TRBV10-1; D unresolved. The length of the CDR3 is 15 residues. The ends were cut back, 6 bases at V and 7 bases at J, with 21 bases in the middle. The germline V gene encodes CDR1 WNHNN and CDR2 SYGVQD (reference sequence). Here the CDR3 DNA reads TGCGCCAGCAGAGGAACGATAATCCGGGAATATGAAGCTTTCTTT. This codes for CASRGTIIREYEAFF.

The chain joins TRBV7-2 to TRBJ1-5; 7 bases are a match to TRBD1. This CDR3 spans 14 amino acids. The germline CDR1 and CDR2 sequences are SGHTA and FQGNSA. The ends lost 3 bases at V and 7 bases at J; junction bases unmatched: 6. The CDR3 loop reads CASSFKGAAQPQHF. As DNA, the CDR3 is TGTGCCAGCAGCTTTAAGGGGGCAGCACAGCCCCAGCATTTT.

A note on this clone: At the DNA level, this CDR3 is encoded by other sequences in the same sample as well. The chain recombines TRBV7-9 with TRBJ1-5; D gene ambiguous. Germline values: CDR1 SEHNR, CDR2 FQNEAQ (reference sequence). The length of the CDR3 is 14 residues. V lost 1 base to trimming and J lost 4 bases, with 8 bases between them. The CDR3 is CASSLDRGNQPQHF. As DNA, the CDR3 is TGTGCCAGCAGCTTAGATCGGGGTAATCAGCCCCAGCATTTT.

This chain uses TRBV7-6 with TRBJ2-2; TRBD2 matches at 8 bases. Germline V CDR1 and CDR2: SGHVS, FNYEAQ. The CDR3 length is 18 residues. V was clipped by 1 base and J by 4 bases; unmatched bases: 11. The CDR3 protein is CASSLGYLRAGVTGELFF. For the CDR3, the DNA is TGTGCCAGCAGCTTAGGGTACCTGCGAGCGGGAGTCACCGGGGAGCTGTTTTTT.

The CDR3 DNA sequence: TGTGCCAGCAGCTTAAGGCAGGGCAATGAGCAGTTCTTC. Its protein is CASSLRQGNEQFF. The chain is built from TRBV7-3 and TRBJ2-1; D possibly corresponds to TRBD1 (5 bases). This CDR3 comprises 13 residues. The germline CDR1 and CDR2 sequences are SGHTA and FQGTGA. V lost 1 base and J lost 6, with 7 bases in between.

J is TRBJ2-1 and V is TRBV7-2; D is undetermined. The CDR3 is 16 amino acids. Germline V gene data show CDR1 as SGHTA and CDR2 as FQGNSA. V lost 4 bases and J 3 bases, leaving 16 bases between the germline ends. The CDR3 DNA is TGTGCCAGCAGCTCCCCGTCGAGTCCCATCTACAATGAGCAGTTCTTC. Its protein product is CASSSPSSPIYNEQFF. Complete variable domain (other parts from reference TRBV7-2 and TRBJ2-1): GAGVSQSPSNKVTEKGKDVELRCDPISGHTALYWYRQSLGQGLEFLIYFQGNSAPDKSGLPSDRFSAERTGGSVSTLTIQRTQQEDSAVYLCASSSPSSPIYNEQFFGPGTRLTVL.

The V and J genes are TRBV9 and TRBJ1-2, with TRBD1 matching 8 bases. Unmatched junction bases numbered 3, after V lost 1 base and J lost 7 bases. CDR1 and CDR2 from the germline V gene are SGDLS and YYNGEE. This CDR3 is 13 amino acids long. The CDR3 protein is CASSVQGARGYTF. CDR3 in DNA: TGTGCCAGCAGCGTACAGGGGGCACGTGGCTACACCTTC.

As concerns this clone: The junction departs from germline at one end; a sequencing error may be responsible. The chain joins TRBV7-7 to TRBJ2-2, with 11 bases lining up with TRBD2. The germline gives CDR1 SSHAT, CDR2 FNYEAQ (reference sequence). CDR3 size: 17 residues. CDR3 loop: CASSLRLAGTQTGELFF. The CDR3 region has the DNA TGTGCTAGCAGCCTTAGACTAGCGGGGACCCAAACCGGGGAGCTGTTTTTT.